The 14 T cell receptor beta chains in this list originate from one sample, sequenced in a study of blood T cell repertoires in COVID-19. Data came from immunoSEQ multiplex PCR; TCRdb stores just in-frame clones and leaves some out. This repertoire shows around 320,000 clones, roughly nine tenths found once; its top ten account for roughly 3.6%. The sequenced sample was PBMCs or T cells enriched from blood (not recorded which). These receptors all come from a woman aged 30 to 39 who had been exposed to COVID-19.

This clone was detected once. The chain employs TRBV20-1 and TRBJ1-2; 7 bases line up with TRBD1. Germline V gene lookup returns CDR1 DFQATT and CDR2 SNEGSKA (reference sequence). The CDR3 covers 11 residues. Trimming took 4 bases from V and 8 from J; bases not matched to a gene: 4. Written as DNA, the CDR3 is TGCAGTGCTAAAGACAGGGTCGGCTACACCTTC. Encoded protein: CSAKDRVGYTF.

The CDR3: CATSDDASGTSGGNEQFF. CDR3 DNA: TGTGCCACCAGTGATGATGCCTCCGGGACTAGCGGGGGGAATGAGCAGTTCTTC. The rearrangement joins TRBV24-1 to TRBJ2-1; the match to TRBD2 covers 15 bases. J was trimmed by 7 bases and V by 3 bases; bases with no gene match: 9. Germline V gives CDR1 KGHDR, CDR2 SFDVKD. There are 18 residues in the CDR3.

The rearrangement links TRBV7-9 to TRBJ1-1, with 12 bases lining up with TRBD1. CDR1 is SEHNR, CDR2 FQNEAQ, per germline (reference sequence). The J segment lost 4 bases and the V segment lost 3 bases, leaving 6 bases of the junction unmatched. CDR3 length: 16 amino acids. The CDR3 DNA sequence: TGTGCCAGCAGCTTGGGACAGGGGGCGGCGGGCACTGAAGCTTTCTTT. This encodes CASSLGQGAAGTEAFF.

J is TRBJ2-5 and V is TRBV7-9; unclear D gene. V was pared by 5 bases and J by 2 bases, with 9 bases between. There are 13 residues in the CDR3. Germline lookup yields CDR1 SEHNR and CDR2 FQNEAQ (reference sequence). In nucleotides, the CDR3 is TGTGCCAGCAGCGCGGTTACACAAGAGACCCAGTACTTC. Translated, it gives CASSAVTQETQYF.

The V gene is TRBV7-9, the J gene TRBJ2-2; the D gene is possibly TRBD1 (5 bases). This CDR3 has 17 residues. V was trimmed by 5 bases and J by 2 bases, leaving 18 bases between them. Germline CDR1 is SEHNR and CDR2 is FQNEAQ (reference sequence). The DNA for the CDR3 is TGTGCCAGCAGCCGATCGTGGGGCAGGGCAAACACCGGGGAGCTGTTTTTT. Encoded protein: CASSRSWGRANTGELFF.

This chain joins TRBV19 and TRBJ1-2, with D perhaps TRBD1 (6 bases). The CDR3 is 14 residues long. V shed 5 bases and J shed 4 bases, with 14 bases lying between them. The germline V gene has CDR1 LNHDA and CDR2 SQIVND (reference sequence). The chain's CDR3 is CASSFGGTLYGYTF. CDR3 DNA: TGTGCCAGTAGTTTTGGGGGCACCCTCTATGGCTACACCTTC.

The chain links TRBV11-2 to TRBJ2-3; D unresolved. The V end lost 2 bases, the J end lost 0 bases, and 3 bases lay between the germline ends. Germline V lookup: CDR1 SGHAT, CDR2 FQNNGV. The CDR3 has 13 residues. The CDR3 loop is CASSLTSTDTQYF. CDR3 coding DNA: TGTGCCAGCAGCTTAACTAGCACAGATACGCAGTATTTT.

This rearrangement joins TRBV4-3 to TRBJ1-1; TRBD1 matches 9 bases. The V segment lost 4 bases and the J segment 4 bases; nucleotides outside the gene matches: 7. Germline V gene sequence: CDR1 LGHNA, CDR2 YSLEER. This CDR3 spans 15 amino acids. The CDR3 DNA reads TGCGCCAGCAGCCTTGGGGACAGGGTGTTCACTGAAGCTTTCTTT. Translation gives CASSLGDRVFTEAFF.

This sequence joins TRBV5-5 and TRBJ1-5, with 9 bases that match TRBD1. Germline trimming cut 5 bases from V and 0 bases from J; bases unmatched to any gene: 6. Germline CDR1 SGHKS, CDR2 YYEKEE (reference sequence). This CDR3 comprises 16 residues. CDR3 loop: CASSSDRGGSNQPQHF. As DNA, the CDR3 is TGTGCCAGCAGTTCCGACAGGGGGGGTAGCAATCAGCCCCAGCATTTT.

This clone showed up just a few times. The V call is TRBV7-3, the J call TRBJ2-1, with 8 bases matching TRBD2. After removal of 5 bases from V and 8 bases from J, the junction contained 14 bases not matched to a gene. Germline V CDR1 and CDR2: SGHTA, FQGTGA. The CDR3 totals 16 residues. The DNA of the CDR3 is TGTGCCAGCAGCCCATTAGGGGGGACTAGTTTCGATGAGCAGTTCTTC. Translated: CASSPLGGTSFDEQFF.

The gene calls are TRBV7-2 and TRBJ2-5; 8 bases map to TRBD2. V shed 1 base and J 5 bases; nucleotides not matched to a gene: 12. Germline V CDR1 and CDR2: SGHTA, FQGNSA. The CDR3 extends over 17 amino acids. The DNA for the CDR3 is TGTGCCAGCAGCTTAGAGGTAGCGGGGTCGGGTTTCGAGACCCAGTACTTC. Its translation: CASSLEVAGSGFETQYF.

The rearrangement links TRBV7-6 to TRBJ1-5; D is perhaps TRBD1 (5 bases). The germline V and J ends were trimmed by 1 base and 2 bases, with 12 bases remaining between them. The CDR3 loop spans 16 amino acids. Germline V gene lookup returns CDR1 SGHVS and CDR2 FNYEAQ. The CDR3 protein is CASSLGGRGRNQPQHF. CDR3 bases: TGTGCCAGCAGCTTAGGGGGAAGGGGTCGCAATCAGCCCCAGCATTTT.

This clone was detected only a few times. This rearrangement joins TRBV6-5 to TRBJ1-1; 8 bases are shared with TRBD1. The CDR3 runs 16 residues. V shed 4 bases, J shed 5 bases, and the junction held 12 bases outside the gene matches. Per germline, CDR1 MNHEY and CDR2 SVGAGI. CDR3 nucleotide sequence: TGTGCCAGCAGTTTGAGCACAACAGGGGGAGTTACTGAAGCTTTCTTT. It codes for CASSLSTTGGVTEAFF.

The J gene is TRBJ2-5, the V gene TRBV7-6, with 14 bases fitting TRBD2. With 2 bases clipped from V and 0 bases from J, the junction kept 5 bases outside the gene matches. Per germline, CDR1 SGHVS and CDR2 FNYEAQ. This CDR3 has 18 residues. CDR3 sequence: CASSLLTSGGVYQETQYF. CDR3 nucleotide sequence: TGTGCCAGCAGCTTATTGACTAGCGGGGGGGTGTACCAAGAGACCCAGTACTTC.